These T cell receptor beta chains were read from a single sample in a study of shared clonotypes between healthy human individuals. Assay used: immunoSEQ multiplex PCR; TCRdb lists only in-frame clones, some missing. The repertoire has 450,000 to 500,000 clones, almost 80% of them found once; the top ten carry around 12%. The sample was PBMCs. The origin of the receptors is a woman aged 40 to 55 in good health. Some clones in this sample may be carry-over from other donors' samples. Both conserved end residues are part of each CDR3. D genes are given only for firm matches. Only some rows state a clone size, as once, few, many or a class for expanded clones.

V	size	J	D	CDR3	DNA
TRBV2	once	TRBJ2-1	.	CASSDQGLWGEQFF	TGTGCCAGCAGTGATCAGGGGTTGTGGGGTGAGCAGTTCTTC
TRBV18	.	TRBJ2-1	TRBD2	CASSPQTSGRSYEQFF	TGTGCCAGCTCACCACAGACTAGCGGGAGAAGTTATGAGCAGTTCTTC
TRBV19	.	TRBJ1-6	TRBD1	CASSTRQGHNSPLHF	TGTGCCAGTAGTACCCGACAGGGGCACAATTCACCCCTCCACTTT
TRBV9	once	TRBJ1-2	.	CASSVGQRGFDGYTF	TGTGCCAGCAGCGTAGGTCAGCGGGGTTTTGATGGCTACACCTTC
TRBV6-6	once	TRBJ1-5	.	CASRPGWGGNQPQHF	TGTGCCAGCAGGCCCGGTTGGGGGGGGAATCAGCCCCAGCATTTT
TRBV15	once	TRBJ2-1	.	CATSRDRGRGDPEFF	TGTGCCACCAGCAGAGATCGGGGCAGGGGGGACCCGGAGTTCTTC
TRBV27	.	TRBJ2-5	.	CASSSFHQETQYF	TGTGCCAGCAGTTCGTTCCACCAAGAGACCCAGTACTTC
TRBV18	.	TRBJ2-7	TRBD1	CASSPLLQGAHEQYF	TGTGCCAGCTCACCCCTTCTACAGGGGGCTCACGAGCAGTACTTC
TRBV29-1	.	TRBJ2-7	TRBD1	CSVQGQPYEQYF	TGCAGCGTTCAGGGACAGCCCTACGAGCAGTACTTC
TRBV7-8	.	TRBJ1-1	.	CASSLGVVPEAFF	TGTGCCAGCAGCTTAGGAGTCGTGCCTGAAGCTTTCTTT
TRBV11-2	.	TRBJ2-2	TRBD2	CASSFRREGLRTGELFF	TGTGCCAGCAGCTTTCGGCGGGAGGGCCTCAGGACCGGGGAGCTGTTTTTT
TRBV4-1	.	TRBJ2-1	TRBD2	CASSQDPREGNEQFF	TGCGCCAGCAGCCAAGATCCCCGGGAGGGGAATGAGCAGTTCTTC
TRBV28	.	TRBJ1-2	TRBD1	CASTLSGTDYGYTF	TGTGCCAGCACATTGTCCGGGACAGACTATGGCTACACCTTC
TRBV7-6	few	TRBJ2-3	TRBD2	CASSPIPGLAGTERSTDTQYF	TGTGCCAGCAGCCCAATCCCGGGACTAGCGGGAACCGAACGGAGCACAGATACGCAGTATTTT
TRBV28	.	TRBJ1-6	TRBD1	CASSPPDRDNSPLHF	TGTGCCAGCAGTCCACCCGACAGGGACAATTCACCCCTCCACTTT
TRBV14	.	TRBJ2-1	TRBD1	CASSRTKGTGGDEQFF	TGTGCCAGCAGCCGGACGAAGGGGACAGGGGGCGATGAGCAGTTCTTC
TRBV2	.	TRBJ2-5	.	CASRFGSLETQYF	TGTGCCAGCAGATTTGGCAGTTTGGAGACCCAGTACTTC
TRBV7-3	once	TRBJ1-3	TRBD1	CASSSQQGNTIYF	TGTGCCAGCAGCTCACAACAGGGGAACACCATATATTTT
TRBV19	once	TRBJ2-1	TRBD2	CASSPGLARNEQFF	TGTGCCAGTAGCCCGGGACTAGCTAGGAATGAGCAGTTCTTC
TRBV11-2	few	TRBJ2-7	TRBD2	CASSSPIRLAGVHYYEQYF	TGTGCCAGCAGCTCACCCATAAGACTAGCGGGAGTCCACTACTACGAGCAGTACTTC
TRBV7-8	few	TRBJ2-7	.	CASSLRDSTSYEQYF	TGTGCCAGCAGCTTAAGGGACTCAACATCCTACGAGCAGTACTTC